The 12 T cell receptor beta chains listed next were all sequenced from one sample in a study of T cell repertoires in cytomegalovirus infection. These TCRs' antigens remain unknown. Each CDR3 protein is one row after TCRdb ran MiXCR on the reads. The sample holds some 590,000 distinct CDR3 sequences, just under 40% seen once. Sequenced material: cultured PBMCs, taken from culture after CMV antigen stimulation. These receptor sequences come from a human donor in good health (CMV status not recorded). Some clones in this sample may be carry-over from other donors' samples.

The chain recombines TRBV20-1 with TRBJ2-5; TRBD1 or TRBD2 may be the D gene (5 bases each). Germline CDR1 and CDR2: DFQATT and SNEGSKA (reference sequence). The CDR3 consists of 13 residues. Trimming pared 3 bases from V and 2 bases from J, leaving 10 bases between. In DNA, the CDR3 is TGCAGTGCTAGCTACTGGGGGCAAGAGACCCAGTACTTC. Translated: CSASYWGQETQYF.

This clonotype was counted only a few times. This chain joins TRBV7-8 and TRBJ1-4; D unclear. Between the trimmed V and J ends, which lost 9 bases and 3 bases, there was a span of 17 bases. The length of the CDR3 is 15 residues. CDR1 is SGHVS, CDR2 FQNEAQ, per germline. CDR3 amino acids: CARPNPGWPNEKLFF. In DNA, the CDR3 is TGTGCCAGACCAAATCCTGGGTGGCCTAATGAAAAACTGTTTTTT. The variable domain in full, completed from reference TRBV7-8 and TRBJ1-4, reads GAGVSQSPRYKVAKRGQDVALRCDPISGHVSLFWYQQALGQGPEFLTYFQNEAQLDKSGLPSDRFFAERPEGSVSTLKIQRTQQEDSAVYLCARPNPGWPNEKLFFGSGTQLSVL.

The rearrangement uses TRBV7-6 and TRBJ1-1; 12 bases are shared with TRBD1. Germline V CDR1 and CDR2: SGHVS, FNYEAQ. The V and J ends lost 2 bases and 3 bases, in that order; junction bases with no gene match: 10. The CDR3 has 18 residues. The CDR3 DNA reads as TGTGCCAGCAGCTTATTACCGGGACAGGGGGCCGGGGACACTGAAGCTTTCTTT. As protein: CASSLLPGQGAGDTEAFF.

A word on this clonotype: Being one base from a much bigger clone, this may be a read error. The chain employs TRBV7-8 and TRBJ2-2; 8 bases match TRBD2. Germline CDR1 reads SGHVS; CDR2 reads FQNEAQ. The CDR3 runs 15 residues. J gave up 4 bases and V 1 base, and 2 bases lay outside the gene matches. The CDR3 protein is CASSLGLASTGELFF. Here the CDR3 DNA reads TGTGCCAGCAGCTTAGGACTAGCGAGCACCGGGGAGCTGTTTTTT.

This clonotype has just a few counts. The chain is built from TRBV7-2 and TRBJ1-5; D gene uncertain. Germline CDR1 reads SGHTA; CDR2 reads FQGNSA. The V gene lost 3 bases and the J gene lost 0 bases, with 12 bases spanning the gap. The CDR3 extends over 16 amino acids. The CDR3 loop is CASSFRQANSNQPQHF. CDR3 nucleotides: TGTGCCAGCAGCTTTAGGCAGGCAAATAGCAATCAGCCCCAGCATTTT.

The sample holds many counts of this clonotype. The J gene is TRBJ2-7, the V gene TRBV7-2; 11 bases are a match to TRBD2. The germline V gene has CDR1 SGHTA and CDR2 FQGNSA. V gave up 3 bases and J gave up 2 bases; unmatched junction bases: 3. This CDR3 spans 15 amino acids. CDR3 residues: CASSFTSGGTYEQYF. CDR3 in DNA: TGTGCCAGCAGCTTCACTAGCGGGGGTACCTACGAGCAGTACTTC.

The CDR3 nucleotides are TGCGCCAGCAGCCACCTCCCGAGGGGCACAGATACGCAGTATTTT. The encoded protein is CASSHLPRGTDTQYF. The chain recombines TRBV4-1 with TRBJ2-3, with a possible D match to TRBD2 (5 bases). The CDR3 totals 15 residues. Germline lookup yields CDR1 MGHRA and CDR2 YSYEKL. Deletions cut 3 bases from V and 1 base from J, with 11 bases between.

This clonotype was counted many times. V gene TRBV7-2 combines with J gene TRBJ2-1; 8 bases align to TRBD2. Germline lookup yields CDR1 SGHTA and CDR2 FQGNSA. The V segment lost 4 bases and the J segment 9 bases; nucleotides outside the gene matches: 8. The CDR3 totals 14 residues. The CDR3 sequence: CASSSGGPWSEQFF. The CDR3 DNA follows: TGTGCCAGCAGCTCGGGGGGGCCATGGAGTGAGCAGTTCTTC.

In DNA form, the CDR3 reads TGTGCCAGCAGTTACGGGACAGACCAAGAGACCCAGTACTTC. Amino acids: CASSYGTDQETQYF. The genes are TRBV12-3 or TRBV12-4 and TRBJ2-5; TRBD1 agrees at 7 bases. V lost 4 bases, J lost 0 bases, and 2 bases stayed unmatched. The CDR3 sequence is 14 residues long.

In this sample, this clonotype turned up a few times. The chain uses TRBV5-4 and TRBJ2-3; 9 positions match TRBD2. The CDR3 has 15 amino acids. From germline, CDR1 is SGHNT and CDR2 YYREEE (reference sequence). V shed 1 base and J 5 bases; nucleotides not matched to a gene: 5. The CDR3 is CASSLSSSGVDTQYF. CDR3 DNA: TGTGCCAGCAGCTTGTCATCTAGCGGGGTAGATACGCAGTATTTT.

This rearrangement joins TRBV9 to TRBJ1-6; 8 bases map to TRBD1. There are 15 residues in the CDR3. Trimming at V came to 2 bases and at J to 8 bases, leaving 6 bases not matched to a gene. Per the germline V gene, CDR1 is SGDLS and CDR2 is YYNGEE. CDR3 region: CASSVRGQGHSPLHF. CDR3 bases: TGTGCCAGCAGCGTTCGAGGACAGGGCCATTCACCCCTCCACTTT.

The CDR3, as DNA: TGTGCCAGCAGCTCCTCTGGACTAGCGGGGGTGTCCGAGCAGTACTTC. Protein product: CASSSSGLAGVSEQYF. The V call is TRBV7-3, the J call TRBJ2-7, with TRBD2 matching over 13 bases. The ends lost 4 bases at V and 6 bases at J; junction bases unmatched: 9. Germline-derived CDR1 and CDR2 are SGHTA and FQGTGA. The CDR3 spans 16 residues.